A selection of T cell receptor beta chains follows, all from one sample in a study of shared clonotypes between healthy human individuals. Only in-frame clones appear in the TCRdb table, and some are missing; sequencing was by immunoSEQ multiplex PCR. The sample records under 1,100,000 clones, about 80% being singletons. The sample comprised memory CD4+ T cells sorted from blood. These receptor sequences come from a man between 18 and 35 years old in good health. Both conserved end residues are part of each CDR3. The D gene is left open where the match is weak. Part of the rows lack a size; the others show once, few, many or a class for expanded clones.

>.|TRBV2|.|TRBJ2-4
TGTGCCAGCAACCAAGGGGGAGGCGGGGTACGCCATCAGTACTTC
CASNQGGGGVRHQYF
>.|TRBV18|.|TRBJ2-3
TGTGCCAGCTCACCACCTGAGCGCCCCACAGATACGCAGTATTTT
CASSPPERPTDTQYF
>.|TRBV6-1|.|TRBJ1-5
TGTGCCAGCAGTGCACAGCTGAATCAGCCCCAGCATTTT
CASSAQLNQPQHF
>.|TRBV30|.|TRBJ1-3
TGTGCCTGGAGTGTACGTCTCGGGAGCTCTGGAAACACCATATATTTT
CAWSVRLGSSGNTIYF
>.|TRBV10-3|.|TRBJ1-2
TGTGCCATCAGTGCGGGCAGGAAAAACTATGGCTACACCTTC
CAISAGRKNYGYTF
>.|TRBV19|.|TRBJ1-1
TGTGCCAGTAGTAGCACTCGGTCTGGATCTTTGGAAGCTTTCTTT
CASSSTRSGSLEAFF
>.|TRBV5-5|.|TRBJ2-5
TGTGCCAGCAGCTTGGATTTAGCTAACCCACAAGAGACCCAGTACTTC
CASSLDLANPQETQYF
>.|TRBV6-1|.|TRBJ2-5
TGTGCCAGCAGTCCGGGCAGCGTGACCCAGTACTTC
CASSPGSVTQYF
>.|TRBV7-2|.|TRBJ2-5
TGTGCCAGCAGCAAAGGGTCGCGGAGGGACGAGACCCAGTACTTC
CASSKGSRRDETQYF
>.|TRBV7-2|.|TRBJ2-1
TGTGCCAGCAGCTTCACAGGACCGGGACTGAAGCAGTTCTTC
CASSFTGPGLKQFF
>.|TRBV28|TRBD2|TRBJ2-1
TGTGCCAGCAGTGCTCAGACTAGCGGGCATAACAATGAGCAGTTCTTC
CASSAQTSGHNNEQFF
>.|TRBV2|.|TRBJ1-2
TGTGCCAGCAGGAGGGGGGACACCTCTAACTATGGCTACACCTTC
CASRRGDTSNYGYTF
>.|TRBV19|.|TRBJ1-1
TGTGCCAGTAGTAACGAGGGTAGAGGCACTGAAGCTTTCTTT
CASSNEGRGTEAFF
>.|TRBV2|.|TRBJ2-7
TGTGCCAGCAGTGGAAAGGACTTCAGCTCCTACGAGCAGTACTTC
CASSGKDFSSYEQYF
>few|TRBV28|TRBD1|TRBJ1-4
TGTGCCAGCAGACTACAGGGGGCAAAACTGTTTTTT
CASRLQGAKLFF
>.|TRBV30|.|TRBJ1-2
TGTGCCTGGAGTCCAGCCTCTAACTATGGCTACACCTTC
CAWSPASNYGYTF
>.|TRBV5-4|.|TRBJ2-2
TGTGCCAGCAGCTTGGCCGGGGGCAACACCGGGGAGCTGTTTTTT
CASSLAGGNTGELFF
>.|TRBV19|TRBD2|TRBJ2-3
TGTGCCAGTAGTGAGGGTCGTCGGGGGGGTGCAGATACGCAGTATTTT
CASSEGRRGGADTQYF
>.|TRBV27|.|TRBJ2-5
TGTGCCAGCAGTACCTCGAGGTGGAGAGAGACCCAGTACTTC
CASSTSRWRETQYF
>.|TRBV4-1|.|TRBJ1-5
TGCGCCAGCAGCCAGGACAATCAGCCCCAGCATTTT
CASSQDNQPQHF
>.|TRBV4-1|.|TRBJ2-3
TGCGCCAGCAGCCAAGAGGCTAGAGCAGATACGCAGTATTTT
CASSQEARADTQYF
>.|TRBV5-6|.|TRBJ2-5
TGTGCCAGCAGCTGGGGCCCAGAGACCCAGTACTTC
CASSWGPETQYF
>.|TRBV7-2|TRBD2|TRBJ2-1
TGTGCCAGCAGCTTGCTAGCGGGGCCCTCTTGGAATGAGCAGTTCTTC
CASSLLAGPSWNEQFF
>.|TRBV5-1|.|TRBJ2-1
TGCGCCAGCAGCCCAGGCTACTCCTACAATGAGCAGTTCTTC
CASSPGYSYNEQFF
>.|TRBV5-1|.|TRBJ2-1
TGCGCCAGCAGCTTTGACAGGAACAATGAGCAGTTCTTC
CASSFDRNNEQFF
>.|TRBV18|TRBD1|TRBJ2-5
TGTGCCAGCTCACCACTAATCGGGACAGGGGGCAAAGAGACCCAGTACTTC
CASSPLIGTGGKETQYF
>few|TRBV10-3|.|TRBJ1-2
TGTGCCATCAGTGAGTCGGGGGGTGGCTATGGCTACACCTTC
CAISESGGGYGYTF
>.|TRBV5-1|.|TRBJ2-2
TGCGCCAGCAGCTTGGAGGCGGGGTACGGCGGGGAGCTGTTTTTT
CASSLEAGYGGELFF
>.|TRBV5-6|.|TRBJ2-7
TGTGCCAGCAGCTTGAGGGGGGTAGGTGGGTCCTACGAGCAGTACTTC
CASSLRGVGGSYEQYF
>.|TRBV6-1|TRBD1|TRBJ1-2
TGTGCCAGCAGTGAAAACAGGGGCCGTTATGGCTACACCTTC
CASSENRGRYGYTF